This T cell receptor beta chain derives from a study of cytomegalovirus exposure and HLA in healthy donors. Study-wide points: The investigators catalogued 150 to 200 TCR beta chains as cytomegalovirus-associated.

The table came from immunoSEQ multiplex PCR; TCRdb's copy has only in-frame clones and leaves some out. The sample contains about 140,000 clones, around 88% of which appear only once. For this clone: Its antigen is undetermined.

In germline, CDR1 is MGHRA, CDR2 YSYEKL. The CDR3 contains 15 residues. Trimming removed 4 bases from V and 8 bases from J, with 20 bases in between. The source material was PBMCs. J is TRBJ1-2 and V is TRBV4-1; a weak D match, TRBD1 (6 bases). The receptor was isolated from a woman in her late teens or twenties in good health and CMV-seropositive. CDR3 DNA sequence: TGCGCCAGCAGCCTCGGGACACCTTCAGATCGGGGCTACACCTTC. This sequence encodes CASSLGTPSDRGYTF.